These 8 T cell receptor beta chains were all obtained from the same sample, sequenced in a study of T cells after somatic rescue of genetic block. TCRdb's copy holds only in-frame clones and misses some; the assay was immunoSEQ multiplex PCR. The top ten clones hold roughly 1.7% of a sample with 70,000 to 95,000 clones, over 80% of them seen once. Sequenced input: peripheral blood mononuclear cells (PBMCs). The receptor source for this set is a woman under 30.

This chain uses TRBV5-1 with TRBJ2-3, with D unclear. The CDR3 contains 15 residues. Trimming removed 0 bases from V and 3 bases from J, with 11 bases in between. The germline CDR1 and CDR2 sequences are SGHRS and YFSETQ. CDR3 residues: CASSLGLGITDTQYF. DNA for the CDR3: TGCGCCAGCAGCTTGGGCTTAGGGATAACAGATACGCAGTATTTT. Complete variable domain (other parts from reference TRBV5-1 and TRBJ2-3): KAGVTQTPRYLIKTRGQQVTLSCSPISGHRSVSWYQQTPGQGLQFLFEYFSETQRNKGNFPGRFSGRQFSNSRSEMNVSTLELGDSALYLCASSLGLGITDTQYFGPGTRLTVL.

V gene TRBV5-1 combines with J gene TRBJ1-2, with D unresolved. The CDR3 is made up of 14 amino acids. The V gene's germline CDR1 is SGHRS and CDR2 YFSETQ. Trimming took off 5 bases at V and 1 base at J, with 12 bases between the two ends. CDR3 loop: CASRTGDNNYGYTF. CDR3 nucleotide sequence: TGCGCCAGCAGAACCGGGGATAATAACTATGGCTACACCTTC.

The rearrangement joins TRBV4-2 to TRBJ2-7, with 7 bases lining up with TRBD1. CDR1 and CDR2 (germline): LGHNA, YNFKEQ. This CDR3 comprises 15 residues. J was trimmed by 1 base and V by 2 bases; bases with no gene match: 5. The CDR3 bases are TGTGCCAGCAGCCAACCCGGGACAGCTTCCTACGAGCAGTACTTC. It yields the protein CASSQPGTASYEQYF.

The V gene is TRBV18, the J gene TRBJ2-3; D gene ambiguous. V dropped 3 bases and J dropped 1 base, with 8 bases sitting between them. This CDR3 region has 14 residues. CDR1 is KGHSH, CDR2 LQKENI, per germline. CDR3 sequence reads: CASSPGPGTDTQYF. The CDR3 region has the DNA TGTGCCAGCTCACCGGGTCCGGGCACAGATACGCAGTATTTT.

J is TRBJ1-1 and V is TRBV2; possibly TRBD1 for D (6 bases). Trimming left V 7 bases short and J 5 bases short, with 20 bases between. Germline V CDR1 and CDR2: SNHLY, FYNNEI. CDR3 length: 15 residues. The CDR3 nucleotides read TGTGCCAGCAAAAGCTCCGTGGGGGCGGCAACTGAAGCTTTCTTT. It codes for CASKSSVGAATEAFF.

CDR3 nucleotide sequence: TGCAGCGTTGTGTGGTTTAGCGGCACTGAAGCTTTCTTT. It codes for CSVVWFSGTEAFF. The gene calls are TRBV29-1 and TRBJ1-1; no clear D gene. The V gene lost 4 bases and the J gene lost 4 bases, with 13 bases spanning the gap. The CDR3 contains 13 residues. Per germline, CDR1 SQVTM and CDR2 ANQGSEA.

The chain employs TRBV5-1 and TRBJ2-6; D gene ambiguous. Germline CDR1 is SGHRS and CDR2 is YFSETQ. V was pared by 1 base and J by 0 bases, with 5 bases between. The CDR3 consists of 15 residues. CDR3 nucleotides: TGCGCCAGCAGCTTGACGACCTCTGGGGCCAACGTCCTGACTTTC. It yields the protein CASSLTTSGANVLTF.

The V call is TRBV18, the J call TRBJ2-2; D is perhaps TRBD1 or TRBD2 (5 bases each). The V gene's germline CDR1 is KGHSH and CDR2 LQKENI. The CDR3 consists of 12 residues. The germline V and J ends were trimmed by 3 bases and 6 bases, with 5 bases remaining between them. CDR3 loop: CASSPGAGELFF. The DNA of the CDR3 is TGTGCCAGCTCACCGGGGGCCGGGGAGCTGTTTTTT.